The clone carrying this T cell receptor (beta chain) was seen at least ten times. The CDR3 runs to 15 residues. Germline V gives CDR1 DFQATT, CDR2 SNEGSKA (reference sequence). Trimming left V 0 bases short and J 2 bases short, with 12 bases between. This specimen comes from a study of identical twins. In TCRdb, the 5' RACE reads were re-called with MiXCR into one record per CDR3 protein. In the table there are hundreds of thousands of distinct CDR3 sequences, more than 6.5% of which are singletons. The sample was also reused in another study, on yellow fever vaccine responses in identical twins.

This sequence was found in a woman younger than 35 in good health. V usage is TRBV20-1 and J usage is TRBJ2-3, with a possible D match to TRBD2 (5 bases). Sample: memory (CD45RO+) T cells sorted from blood. The CDR3 is CSARDRRGNTDTQYF. CDR3 nucleotides: TGCAGTGCTAGAGATCGTAGAGGGAACACAGATACGCAGTATTTT.